This T cell receptor beta chain comes out of a study of blood T cells in healthy people across ages. Whole-study context: With template switching, about one barcoded beta molecule was captured per two T cells.

A J-beta primer mix and a sample-barcoded 5' primer were used in a second PCR of about 7 to 11 cycles. Every single cDNA molecule received a tag from a template-switch adaptor with 12 random nucleotides. TCRdb re-derived calls from the 5' RACE reads in MiXCR, one entry per CDR3 protein. Among about 680,000 distinct CDR3 sequences listed, around 48% were seen once. This clonotype was seen more than once but under ten times. There were healthy Caucasian individuals from Russia, aged roughly 6 to 90, serving as donors. Every donor provided around 9.3 milliliters of peripheral blood. The clonotype comes from a woman between 55 and 75 years old in good health. The sequenced sample consisted of blood.

The chain's CDR3 is CASSLEYRASGANVLTF. The CDR3 coding sequence is TGTGCCAGCAGCTTAGAATACAGAGCCTCTGGGGCCAACGTCCTGACTTTC. The gene calls are TRBV7-9 and TRBJ2-6; D call uncertain. The germline V and J ends were trimmed by 1 base and 0 bases, with 10 bases remaining between them. The germline CDR1 and CDR2 sequences are SEHNR and FQNEAQ (reference sequence). The CDR3 is 17 amino acids. The full variable domain, its missing parts supplied by reference TRBV7-9 and TRBJ2-6, is DTGVSQNPRHKITKRGQNVTFRCDPISEHNRLYWYRQTLGQGPEFLTYFQNEAQLEKSRLLSDRFSAERPKGSFSTLEIQRTEQGDSAMYLCASSLEYRASGANVLTFGAGSRLTVL.